These 8 T cell receptor beta chains came from one sample sequenced in a study of blood T cell repertoires in COVID-19. TCRdb keeps only in-frame clones here, not all; method: immunoSEQ multiplex PCR. The sample contains roughly 230,000 clones, 85% to 90% of which appear only once. The sequenced material came from PBMCs or T cells enriched from blood (not recorded which). Source of these receptors: a woman aged 25 to 45 with acute COVID-19.

The V call is TRBV6-5, the J call TRBJ2-7; D ambiguous. The V and J ends lost 2 bases and 2 bases respectively, with 7 bases between them. Looked up from germline, CDR1 is MNHEY and CDR2 is SVGAGI. The CDR3 has 13 residues. The chain's CDR3 is CASSYTIAYEQYF. CDR3 sequence (DNA): TGTGCCAGCAGTTACACGATAGCCTACGAGCAGTACTTC.

In DNA form, the CDR3 reads TGTGCCAGCAGCTTAATTGGGAGCGGGGACTATGGCTACACCTTC. Amino acids: CASSLIGSGDYGYTF. V gene TRBV7-2 combines with J gene TRBJ1-2; D uncertain. Trimming took off 2 bases at V and 3 bases at J, with 13 bases between the two ends. From germline, CDR1 is SGHTA and CDR2 FQGNSA. The CDR3 is made up of 15 amino acids.

For this clone: Distinct nucleotide sequences in the sample also encode this CDR3. The chain links TRBV10-1 to TRBJ2-1; TRBD1 might be the D (5 bases). The CDR3 is made up of 11 amino acids. Trimming removed 5 bases from V and 7 bases from J, with 6 bases in between. Germline V gives CDR1 WNHNN, CDR2 SYGVQD (reference sequence). As DNA, the CDR3 is TGCGCCAGCAGTCAGGGAAATGAGCAGTTCTTC. Protein product: CASSQGNEQFF.

The V gene is TRBV20-1, the J gene TRBJ2-3; D is unclear. The germline V gene encodes CDR1 DFQATT and CDR2 SNEGSKA (reference sequence). This CDR3 is 11 amino acids long. The V gene lost 2 bases and the J gene lost 5 bases, with 5 bases spanning the gap. The DNA of the CDR3 is TGCAGTGCTAGATCGCGAGATACGCAGTATTTT. Translating gives CSARSRDTQYF.

V gene TRBV6-5 combines with J gene TRBJ1-2, with TRBD1 matching over 8 bases. Trimming cost V 6 bases and J 1 base; bases outside gene matches: 1. CDR3 length equals 13 residues. Germline V gene data show CDR1 as MNHEY and CDR2 as SVGAGI. CDR3 sequence reads: CASRGQGNYGYTF. The CDR3 DNA reads as TGTGCCAGCAGAGGACAGGGTAACTATGGCTACACCTTC.

The chain uses TRBV6-1 and TRBJ1-2; D call uncertain. The CDR3 runs 13 residues. Trimming left V 3 bases short and J 7 bases short, with 12 bases between. Germline V gene data show CDR1 as MNHNS and CDR2 as SASEGT. The CDR3 coding sequence is TGTGCCAGCAGTGACACCACTGTTTCTGGCTACACCTTC. Translated: CASSDTTVSGYTF.

The CDR3 coding sequence is TGTGCCAGCAGGGACAGCCATCAGCCCCAGCATTTT. Amino acid sequence: CASRDSHQPQHF. The chain employs TRBV28 and TRBJ1-5, with TRBD1 as a possible D gene (6 bases). Trimming stripped 6 bases from V and 5 bases from J, with 8 bases between. This CDR3 has 12 amino acids. Germline V gene lookup returns CDR1 MDHEN and CDR2 SYDVKM.

The CDR3 is CASRRDGTNTIYF. CDR3 DNA: TGTGCCAGCAGGAGGGATGGTACAAACACCATATATTTT. This chain connects TRBV6-5 to TRBJ1-3, with D unresolved. CDR1 is MNHEY, CDR2 SVGAGI, per germline. V dropped 6 bases and J dropped 6 bases, with 12 bases sitting between them. The CDR3 has 13 amino acids.